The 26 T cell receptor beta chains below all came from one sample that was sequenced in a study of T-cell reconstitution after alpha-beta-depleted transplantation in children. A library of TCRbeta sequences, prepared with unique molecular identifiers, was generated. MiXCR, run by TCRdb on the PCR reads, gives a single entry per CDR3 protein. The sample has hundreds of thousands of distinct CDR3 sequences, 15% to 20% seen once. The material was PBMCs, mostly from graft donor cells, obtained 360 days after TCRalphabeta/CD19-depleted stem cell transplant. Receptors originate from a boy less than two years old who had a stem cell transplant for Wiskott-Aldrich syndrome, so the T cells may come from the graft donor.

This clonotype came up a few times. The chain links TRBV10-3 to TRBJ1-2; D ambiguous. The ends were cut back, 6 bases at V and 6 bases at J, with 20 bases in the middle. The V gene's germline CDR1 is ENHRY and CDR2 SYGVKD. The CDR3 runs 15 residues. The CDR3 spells CAIRPGPPSGDGYTF. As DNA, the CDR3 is TGTGCCATCAGACCCGGGCCCCCCTCGGGCGATGGCTACACCTTC.

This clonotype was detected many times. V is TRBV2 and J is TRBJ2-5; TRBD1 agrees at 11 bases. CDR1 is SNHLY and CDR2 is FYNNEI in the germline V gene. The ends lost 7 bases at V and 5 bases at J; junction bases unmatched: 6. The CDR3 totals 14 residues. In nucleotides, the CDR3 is TGTGCCAGCATTCGGACAGGGGGCTTGGAGACCCAGTACTTC. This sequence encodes CASIRTGGLETQYF.

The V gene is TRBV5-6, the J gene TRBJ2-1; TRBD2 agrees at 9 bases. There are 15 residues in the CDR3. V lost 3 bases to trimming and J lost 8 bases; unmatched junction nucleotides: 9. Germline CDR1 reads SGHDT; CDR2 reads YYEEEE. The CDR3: CASSWREGLGDEQFF. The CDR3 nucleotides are TGTGCCAGCAGCTGGCGGGAGGGCCTCGGGGATGAGCAGTTCTTC.

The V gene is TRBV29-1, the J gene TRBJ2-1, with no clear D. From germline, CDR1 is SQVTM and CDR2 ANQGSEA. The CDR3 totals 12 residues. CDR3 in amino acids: CSAARVSNEQFF. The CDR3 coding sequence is TGCTCCGCCGCCCGAGTCTCCAATGAGCAGTTCTTC.

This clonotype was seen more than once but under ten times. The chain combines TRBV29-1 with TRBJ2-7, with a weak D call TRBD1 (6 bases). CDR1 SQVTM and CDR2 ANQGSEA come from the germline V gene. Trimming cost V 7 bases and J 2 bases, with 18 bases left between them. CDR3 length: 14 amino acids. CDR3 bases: TGCAGCGCGTCCAGGGGCCTGGGGGCCTACGAGCAGTACTTC. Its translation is CSASRGLGAYEQYF.

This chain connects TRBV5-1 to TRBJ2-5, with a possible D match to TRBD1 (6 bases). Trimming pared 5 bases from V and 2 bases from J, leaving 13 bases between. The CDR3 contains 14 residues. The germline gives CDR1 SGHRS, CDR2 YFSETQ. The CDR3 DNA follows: TGCGCCAGCAGACAACAGGGTTTACAAGAGACCCAGTACTTC. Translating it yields CASRQQGLQETQYF.

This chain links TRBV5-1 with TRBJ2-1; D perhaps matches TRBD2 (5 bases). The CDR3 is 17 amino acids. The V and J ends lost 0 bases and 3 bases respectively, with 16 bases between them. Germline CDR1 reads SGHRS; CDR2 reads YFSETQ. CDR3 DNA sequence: TGCGCCAGCAGCTTGGGGCTAGCCGAGAATTTCTACAATGAGCAGTTCTTC. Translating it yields CASSLGLAENFYNEQFF.

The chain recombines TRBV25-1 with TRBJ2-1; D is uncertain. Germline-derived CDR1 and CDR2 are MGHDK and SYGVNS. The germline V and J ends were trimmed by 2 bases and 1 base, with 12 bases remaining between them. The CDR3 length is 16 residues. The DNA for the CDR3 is TGTGCCAGCAGTGAAGTCTTAGGCATATCCTACAATGAGCAGTTCTTC. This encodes CASSEVLGISYNEQFF.

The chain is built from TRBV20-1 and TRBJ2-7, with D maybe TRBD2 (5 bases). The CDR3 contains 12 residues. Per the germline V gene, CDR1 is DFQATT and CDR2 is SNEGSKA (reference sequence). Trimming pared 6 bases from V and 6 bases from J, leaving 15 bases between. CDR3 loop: CSALGKAREQYF. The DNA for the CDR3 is TGCAGTGCCCTCGGGAAGGCCCGCGAGCAGTACTTC.

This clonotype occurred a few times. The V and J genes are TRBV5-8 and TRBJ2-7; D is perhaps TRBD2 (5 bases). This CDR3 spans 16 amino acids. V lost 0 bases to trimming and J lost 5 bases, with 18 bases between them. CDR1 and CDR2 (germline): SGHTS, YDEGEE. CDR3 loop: CASSLAWWIQEDEQYF. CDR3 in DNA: TGTGCCAGCAGCTTGGCCTGGTGGATCCAGGAGGACGAGCAGTACTTC.

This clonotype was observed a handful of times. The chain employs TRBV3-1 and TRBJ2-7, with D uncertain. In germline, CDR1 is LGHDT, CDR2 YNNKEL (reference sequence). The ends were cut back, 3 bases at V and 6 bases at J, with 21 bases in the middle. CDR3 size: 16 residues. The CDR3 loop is CASSHRRSLSKGEQYF. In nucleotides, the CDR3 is TGTGCCAGCAGCCACCGTCGTAGCTTAAGTAAGGGCGAGCAGTACTTC.

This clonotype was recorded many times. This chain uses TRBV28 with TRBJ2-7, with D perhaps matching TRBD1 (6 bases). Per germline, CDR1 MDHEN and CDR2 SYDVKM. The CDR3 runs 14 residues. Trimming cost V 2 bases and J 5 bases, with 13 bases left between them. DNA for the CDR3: TGTGCCAGCAGTTTAGGTGACAGGCCCAACGAGCAGTACTTC. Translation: CASSLGDRPNEQYF.

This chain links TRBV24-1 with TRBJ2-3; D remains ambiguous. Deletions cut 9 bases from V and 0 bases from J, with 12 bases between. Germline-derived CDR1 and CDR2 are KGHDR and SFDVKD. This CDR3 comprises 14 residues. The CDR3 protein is CATRSEASTDTQYF. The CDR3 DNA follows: TGTGCCACCCGATCAGAGGCTAGCACAGATACGCAGTATTTT.

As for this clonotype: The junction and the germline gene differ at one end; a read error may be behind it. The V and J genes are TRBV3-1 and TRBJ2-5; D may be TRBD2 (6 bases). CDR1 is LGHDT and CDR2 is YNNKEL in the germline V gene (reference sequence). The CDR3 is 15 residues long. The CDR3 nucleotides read TGTGCCAGCAGACAAGACACCGGCGGGACGGAGACCCAGTACTTC. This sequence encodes CASRQDTGGTETQYF.

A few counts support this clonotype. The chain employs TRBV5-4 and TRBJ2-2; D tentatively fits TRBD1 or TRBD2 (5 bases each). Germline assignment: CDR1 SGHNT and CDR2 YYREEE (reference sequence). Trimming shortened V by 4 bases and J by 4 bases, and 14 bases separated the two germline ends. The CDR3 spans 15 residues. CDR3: CASSERGRGTGELFF. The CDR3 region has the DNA TGTGCCAGCAGCGAGAGGGGCCGCGGCACCGGGGAGCTGTTTTTT.

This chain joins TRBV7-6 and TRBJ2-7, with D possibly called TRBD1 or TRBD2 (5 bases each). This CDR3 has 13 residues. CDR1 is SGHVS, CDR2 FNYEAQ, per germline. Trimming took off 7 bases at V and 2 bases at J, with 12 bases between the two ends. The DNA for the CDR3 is TGTGCCAGCATCCTAAGGGACCCCTACGAGCAGTACTTC. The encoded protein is CASILRDPYEQYF.

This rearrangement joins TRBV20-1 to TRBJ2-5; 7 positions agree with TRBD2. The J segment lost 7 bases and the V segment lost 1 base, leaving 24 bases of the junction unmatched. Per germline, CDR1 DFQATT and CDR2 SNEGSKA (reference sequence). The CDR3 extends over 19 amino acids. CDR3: CSARGSLGLSSPNPATQYF. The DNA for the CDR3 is TGCAGTGCTAGAGGAAGCTTGGGACTAAGTAGTCCTAATCCGGCGACCCAGTACTTC.

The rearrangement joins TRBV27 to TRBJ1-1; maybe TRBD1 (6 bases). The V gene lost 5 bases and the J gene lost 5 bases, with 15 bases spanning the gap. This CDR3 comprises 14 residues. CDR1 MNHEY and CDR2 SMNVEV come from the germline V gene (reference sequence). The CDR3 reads CASSHRDLYTEAFF. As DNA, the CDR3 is TGTGCCAGCAGTCACAGGGATTTGTATACTGAAGCTTTCTTT.

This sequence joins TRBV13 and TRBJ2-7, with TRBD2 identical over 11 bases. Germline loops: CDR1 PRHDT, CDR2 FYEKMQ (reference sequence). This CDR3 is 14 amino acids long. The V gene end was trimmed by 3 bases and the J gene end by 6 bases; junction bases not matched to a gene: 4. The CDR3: CASSFGTSGGEQYF. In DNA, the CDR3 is TGTGCCAGCAGCTTCGGGACTAGCGGCGGCGAGCAGTACTTC. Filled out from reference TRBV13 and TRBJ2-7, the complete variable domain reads AAGVIQSPRHLIKEKRETATLKCYPIPRHDTVYWYQQGPGQDPQFLISFYEKMQSDKGSIPDRFSAQQFSDYHSELNMSSLELGDSALYFCASSFGTSGGEQYFGPGTRLTVT.

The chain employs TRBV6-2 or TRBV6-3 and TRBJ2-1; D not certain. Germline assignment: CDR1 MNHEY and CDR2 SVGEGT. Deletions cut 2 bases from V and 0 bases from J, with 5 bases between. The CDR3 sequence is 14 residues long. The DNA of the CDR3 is TGTGCCAGCAGTTACGTCAGCTCCTACAATGAGCAGTTCTTC. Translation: CASSYVSSYNEQFF.

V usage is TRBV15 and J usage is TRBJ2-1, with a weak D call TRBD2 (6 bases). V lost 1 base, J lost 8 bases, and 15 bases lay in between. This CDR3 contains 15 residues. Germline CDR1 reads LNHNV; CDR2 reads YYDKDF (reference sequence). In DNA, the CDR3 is TGTGCCACCAGCAGAGGCCCACGGTCGGGGGATGAGCAGTTCTTC. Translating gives CATSRGPRSGDEQFF.

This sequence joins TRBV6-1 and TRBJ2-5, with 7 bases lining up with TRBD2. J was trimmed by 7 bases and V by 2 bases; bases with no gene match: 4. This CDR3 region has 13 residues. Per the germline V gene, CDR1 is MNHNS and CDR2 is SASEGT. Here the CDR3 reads CASSETWGGTQYF. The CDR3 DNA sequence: TGTGCCAGCAGTGAAACATGGGGGGGGACCCAGTACTTC.

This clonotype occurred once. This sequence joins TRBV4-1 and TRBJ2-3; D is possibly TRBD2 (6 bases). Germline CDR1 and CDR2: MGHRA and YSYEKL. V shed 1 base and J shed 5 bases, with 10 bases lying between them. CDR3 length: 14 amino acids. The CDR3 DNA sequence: TGCGCCAGCAGCCAAGCTGGGGGAGGAGATACGCAGTATTTT. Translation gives CASSQAGGGDTQYF.

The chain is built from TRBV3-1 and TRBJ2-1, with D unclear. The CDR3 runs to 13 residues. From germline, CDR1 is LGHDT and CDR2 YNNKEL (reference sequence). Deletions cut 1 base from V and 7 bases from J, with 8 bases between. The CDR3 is CASSQAYRNEQFF. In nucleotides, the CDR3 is TGTGCCAGCAGCCAAGCGTACCGTAATGAGCAGTTCTTC.

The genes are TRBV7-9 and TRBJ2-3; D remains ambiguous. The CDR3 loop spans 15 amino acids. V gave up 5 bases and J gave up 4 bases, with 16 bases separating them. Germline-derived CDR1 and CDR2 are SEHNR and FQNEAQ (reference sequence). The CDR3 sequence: CASSPTQSPSDTQYF. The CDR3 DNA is TGTGCCAGCAGCCCCACCCAGTCCCCCTCAGATACGCAGTATTTT.

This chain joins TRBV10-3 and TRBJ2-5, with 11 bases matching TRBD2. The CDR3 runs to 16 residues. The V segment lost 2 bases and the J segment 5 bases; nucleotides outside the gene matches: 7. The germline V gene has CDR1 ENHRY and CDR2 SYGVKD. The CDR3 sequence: CAISERLAGGGETQYF. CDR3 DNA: TGTGCCATCAGTGAGCGGCTAGCGGGAGGAGGGGAGACCCAGTACTTC.